This is a list of T cell receptor beta chains from one sample in a study of blood T cell repertoires in COVID-19. Here immunoSEQ multiplex PCR was the method, and the copy in TCRdb shows in-frame clones only, minus some. This table holds roughly 90,000 clones, approximately 90% found once. Specimen: peripheral blood. The source is a man in his forties or fifties with acute or convalescent COVID-19. The CDR3 runs from the conserved cysteine through the conserved F or W. D genes are given only for firm matches.

j_call: TRBJ2-3
v_call: TRBV7-2
d_call: TRBD2
cdr3_aa: CASSLDSSGGTDTQYF

j_call: TRBJ2-2
v_call: TRBV11-2
d_call: TRBD2
cdr3_aa: CASSFQRGGPGELFF

j_call: TRBJ1-2
v_call: TRBV6-5
d_call: -
cdr3_aa: CASSTGQYGYTF

j_call: TRBJ1-4
v_call: TRBV6-5
d_call: -
cdr3_aa: CATKPTGGMEKLFF

j_call: TRBJ2-4
v_call: TRBV6-2/TRBV6-3
d_call: -
cdr3_aa: CASSPRGIKNIQYF

j_call: TRBJ2-7
v_call: TRBV5-1
d_call: TRBD1
cdr3_aa: CASSFGTGDYEQYF

j_call: TRBJ1-5
v_call: TRBV11-3
d_call: TRBD1
cdr3_aa: CASSPMGQINQPQHF

j_call: TRBJ2-1
v_call: TRBV7-9
d_call: TRBD1
cdr3_aa: CASGDRGRNEQFF

j_call: TRBJ2-6
v_call: TRBV6-6
d_call: TRBD1
cdr3_aa: CASRTGGSGANVLTF

j_call: TRBJ2-3
v_call: TRBV11-2
d_call: -
cdr3_aa: CASSLGGPTDTQYF

j_call: TRBJ2-7
v_call: TRBV12-5
d_call: -
cdr3_aa: CASAPQGSSYEQYF

j_call: TRBJ2-1
v_call: TRBV27
d_call: TRBD2
cdr3_aa: CASSSHQREVDEQFF

j_call: TRBJ2-3
v_call: TRBV28
d_call: -
cdr3_aa: CASSSSRKTTSTDTQYF

j_call: TRBJ2-6
v_call: TRBV4-2
d_call: TRBD2
cdr3_aa: CASSPGTSDSGANVLTF

j_call: TRBJ2-1
v_call: TRBV4-2
d_call: TRBD2
cdr3_aa: CASSSWTSGSFYEQFF

j_call: TRBJ2-3
v_call: TRBV2
d_call: TRBD2
cdr3_aa: CASSDPGGFDHTQYF

j_call: TRBJ2-6
v_call: TRBV10-3
d_call: -
cdr3_aa: CAATQASGANVLTF

j_call: TRBJ2-2
v_call: TRBV5-1
d_call: TRBD2
cdr3_aa: CASSFGLAGGELFF

j_call: TRBJ1-1
v_call: TRBV7-9
d_call: -
cdr3_aa: CASSLDGQVKAFF

j_call: TRBJ1-2
v_call: TRBV10-3
d_call: TRBD1
cdr3_aa: CAISDDRGLVGYTF

j_call: TRBJ2-4
v_call: TRBV12-2
d_call: -
cdr3_aa: CASRLAFGRGEKNIQYF

j_call: TRBJ1-1
v_call: TRBV29-1
d_call: -
cdr3_aa: CSVERQGNTEAFF

j_call: TRBJ2-2
v_call: TRBV11-2
d_call: -
cdr3_aa: CASSSGLRDTGELFF

j_call: TRBJ2-3
v_call: TRBV6-6
d_call: -
cdr3_aa: CASSYGGINTDTQYF

j_call: TRBJ2-5
v_call: TRBV15
d_call: TRBD2
cdr3_aa: CATSREGIAGDETQYF

j_call: TRBJ2-3
v_call: TRBV5-6
d_call: TRBD1
cdr3_aa: CASSSDRGVIGTDTQYF

j_call: TRBJ1-5
v_call: TRBV15
d_call: -
cdr3_aa: CATSKNYQPQHF

j_call: TRBJ1-1
v_call: TRBV30
d_call: -
cdr3_aa: CAWTIGGSTEAFF

j_call: TRBJ2-2
v_call: TRBV19
d_call: TRBD1
cdr3_aa: CASTPDRGHPELFF

j_call: TRBJ1-1
v_call: TRBV6-5
d_call: TRBD1
cdr3_aa: CATRGQGPSTEAFF

j_call: TRBJ2-3
v_call: TRBV6-5
d_call: -
cdr3_aa: CASARGTDTQYF

j_call: TRBJ2-3
v_call: TRBV10-3
d_call: TRBD1
cdr3_aa: CAISERGGDVDTQYF

j_call: TRBJ2-7
v_call: TRBV15
d_call: TRBD1
cdr3_aa: CATSVETGTGSYEQYF

j_call: TRBJ1-4
v_call: TRBV15
d_call: -
cdr3_aa: CATSPRRTAYEKLFF

j_call: TRBJ2-3
v_call: TRBV4-2
d_call: -
cdr3_aa: CASSQDHGGSGTDTQYF

j_call: TRBJ1-1
v_call: TRBV28
d_call: -
cdr3_aa: CASTQEGMNTEAFF

j_call: TRBJ1-3
v_call: TRBV6-1
d_call: TRBD1
cdr3_aa: CASSEPRTGTGNTIYF